This T cell receptor beta chain was observed in a study of siplizumab effects on memory and regulatory T cells. Profiled with immunoSEQ multiplex PCR; TCRdb holds only in-frame clones, not every one. The sample has tens of thousands of clones; roughly 93% are singletons. Between the trimmed V and J ends, which lost 5 bases and 5 bases, there was a span of 9 bases. Germline CDR1 and CDR2: MNHEY and SMNVEV (reference sequence). This CDR3 is 12 amino acids long. This chain joins TRBV27 and TRBJ2-5; D gene ambiguous. Sequenced input: CD8+ T cells sorted from blood. This receptor was obtained from a human donor in good health. The CDR3 region has the DNA TGTGCCAGCAGTCCATCGGGCGAGACCCAGTACTTC. Residues: CASSPSGETQYF.